The entry that follows covers one TCR beta chain sequence. Its target is not known. This record belongs to a study of vaccination and CD4 T cells after COVID-19. Findings and caveats of the study: For SARS-CoV-2-reactive clonotypes, the median went from 21 to 38, a nonsignificant increase. Spike mono-reactivity was found in 304 of 307 vaccine-specific clones from convalescent patients.

Cultured CD4+ T cell DNA was sequenced using the Oncomine TCR Beta short-read assay. TCRdb redid the calling of the PCR reads with MiXCR, one entry per CDR3 protein. The sample shows about 8,500 distinct CDR3 sequences, 50% to 60% of them seen only once. From germline, CDR1 is SEHNR and CDR2 FQNEAQ (reference sequence). V dropped 1 base and J dropped 6 bases, with 12 bases sitting between them. The CDR3 runs to 14 residues. As to treatment: approximately nine-day PBMC culture with coronavirus spike peptide pools or control peptides (ViraFEST assay). V and J are TRBV7-9 and TRBJ1-2; possible D gene TRBD1, 6 bases. The specimen sequenced was CD4+ T cells from blood, cultured in vitro. The sequence was obtained from a human donor who had recovered from COVID-19. CDR3 protein: CASSLDRRTDGYTF. The CDR3 DNA follows: TGTGCCAGCAGCTTAGATCGCCGGACAGATGGCTACACCTTC.